Listed below are T cell receptor beta chains from one sample, sequenced in a study of T cell responses to AZD1222 COVID-19 vaccine. Sequencing used immunoSEQ multiplex PCR; TCRdb keeps in-frame clones, though not all of them. This table has around 150,000 clones, about 90% appearing once. Specimen: peripheral blood, collected 28 days after the second AZD1222 dose. These receptors all come from an adult who received the AZD1222 COVID-19 vaccine. Each CDR3 is given with its conserved first and last residue. A D gene is named only where the DNA matches it firmly. The listing skips clone size in some rows; elsewhere it reads once, few, many or a size class.

v_gene: TRBV19
len: 16
d_gene: TRBD1
j_gene: TRBJ2-7
abundance: .
CDR3nt: TGTGCCAGTAGTAACTACCCACCCGGACAGGGCTCCGAGCAGTACTTC
CDR3aa: CASSNYPPGQGSEQYF

v_gene: TRBV29-1
len: 10
d_gene: .
j_gene: TRBJ1-2
abundance: many
CDR3nt: TGCAGCGTTGGGGTCGCCAGCTACACCTTC
CDR3aa: CSVGVASYTF

v_gene: TRBV2
len: 13
d_gene: .
j_gene: TRBJ2-5
abundance: .
CDR3nt: TGTGCCAGCAGCGCCGAAAGGGACGGCCATGAGTACTTC
CDR3aa: CASSAERDGHEYF

v_gene: TRBV27
len: 13
d_gene: TRBD1
j_gene: TRBJ2-7
abundance: .
CDR3nt: TGTGCCAGCCGTTCCGGGACAGCCTACGAGCAGTACTTC
CDR3aa: CASRSGTAYEQYF

v_gene: TRBV6-6
len: 13
d_gene: .
j_gene: TRBJ1-1
abundance: .
CDR3nt: TGTGCCAGCAGGCTTGCATCGAACACTGAAGCTTTCTTT
CDR3aa: CASRLASNTEAFF

v_gene: TRBV7-2
len: 17
d_gene: TRBD1
j_gene: TRBJ2-7
abundance: .
CDR3nt: TGTGCCAGCAGCTTAGGCCCCCCCAGGGACAGCTCCTACGAGCAGTACTTC
CDR3aa: CASSLGPPRDSSYEQYF

v_gene: TRBV5-1
len: 15
d_gene: .
j_gene: TRBJ2-2
abundance: .
CDR3nt: TGCGCCAGCAGTGGGAGCGGGACATACGGCGGGGAGCTGTTTTTT
CDR3aa: CASSGSGTYGGELFF

v_gene: TRBV4-1
len: 19
d_gene: .
j_gene: TRBJ2-3
abundance: .
CDR3nt: TGCGCCAGCAGCCCCCGCTGGGGCCCCGGCTATCTCTTAACAGATACGCAGTATTTT
CDR3aa: CASSPRWGPGYLLTDTQYF

v_gene: TRBV23-1
len: 17
d_gene: .
j_gene: TRBJ2-7
abundance: .
CDR3nt: TGCGCCAGCAGTCAATCTCGGGACCTTAAATCCCATTACGAGCAGTACTTC
CDR3aa: CASSQSRDLKSHYEQYF

v_gene: TRBV6-1
len: 16
d_gene: .
j_gene: TRBJ2-7
abundance: .
CDR3nt: TGTGCCAGCAGTGAAGGGGACGGATCCCTCGCCTACGAGCAGTACTTC
CDR3aa: CASSEGDGSLAYEQYF

v_gene: TRBV18
len: 14
d_gene: .
j_gene: TRBJ2-7
abundance: .
CDR3nt: TGTGCCAGCTCACCTGCAGGGTACGCGAGAGAGCAGTACTTC
CDR3aa: CASSPAGYAREQYF

v_gene: TRBV6-5
len: 13
d_gene: .
j_gene: TRBJ1-4
abundance: .
CDR3nt: TGTGCCAGCTTCAGGGAATCTAATGAAAAACTGTTTTTT
CDR3aa: CASFRESNEKLFF

v_gene: TRBV28
len: 14
d_gene: .
j_gene: TRBJ2-7
abundance: .
CDR3nt: TGTGCCAGTCGAGGGCAGGGGTCGGTCTACGAGCAGTACTTC
CDR3aa: CASRGQGSVYEQYF

v_gene: TRBV6-5
len: 14
d_gene: .
j_gene: TRBJ1-5
abundance: .
CDR3nt: TGTGCCAGCAGCCTAGGCCCATCTAAAGTGCCCCAGCATTTT
CDR3aa: CASSLGPSKVPQHF

v_gene: TRBV10-3
len: 16
d_gene: .
j_gene: TRBJ1-5
abundance: .
CDR3nt: TGTGCCACCGGGGACACCACACTACCTAGCAATCAGCCCCAGCATTTT
CDR3aa: CATGDTTLPSNQPQHF

v_gene: TRBV2
len: 17
d_gene: .
j_gene: TRBJ1-5
abundance: once
CDR3nt: TGTGCCAGCAGAGAAGGGGCTTCACGGGTAATCAATCAGCCCCAGCATTTT
CDR3aa: CASREGASRVINQPQHF

v_gene: TRBV19
len: 15
d_gene: .
j_gene: TRBJ2-5
abundance: .
CDR3nt: TGTGCCAGTAGTATAGCACAGGGAGGAGGAGAGACCCAGTACTTC
CDR3aa: CASSIAQGGGETQYF

v_gene: TRBV2
len: 16
d_gene: TRBD1
j_gene: TRBJ1-2
abundance: .
CDR3nt: TGTGCCAGCATGCCCGGGATGTACAGGGGTGGGTATGGCTACACCTTC
CDR3aa: CASMPGMYRGGYGYTF

v_gene: TRBV7-2
len: 16
d_gene: TRBD2
j_gene: TRBJ2-1
abundance: .
CDR3nt: TGTGCCAGCAGCCCAAGGACTAGAAATTCCTACAATGAGCAGTTCTTC
CDR3aa: CASSPRTRNSYNEQFF

v_gene: TRBV4-2
len: 14
d_gene: TRBD1
j_gene: TRBJ1-5
abundance: .
CDR3nt: TGTGCCAGCAGCTTAACAGGGGGGGGTCAGCCCCAGCATTTT
CDR3aa: CASSLTGGGQPQHF

v_gene: TRBV11-1
len: 15
d_gene: TRBD1
j_gene: TRBJ1-5
abundance: .
CDR3nt: TGTGCCAGCAGCGCAGGGGGAGGACCCAATCAGCCCCAGCATTTT
CDR3aa: CASSAGGGPNQPQHF

v_gene: TRBV5-6
len: 12
d_gene: .
j_gene: TRBJ1-2
abundance: .
CDR3nt: TGTGCCAGCAGCCCATCGGGGGTCGGCTACACCTTC
CDR3aa: CASSPSGVGYTF

v_gene: TRBV5-1
len: 16
d_gene: TRBD2
j_gene: TRBJ2-5
abundance: .
CDR3nt: TGCGCCAGCACCTCCCTCCCCGGACTAGCGCAAGAGACCCAGTACTTC
CDR3aa: CASTSLPGLAQETQYF

v_gene: TRBV4-3
len: 13
d_gene: .
j_gene: TRBJ1-2
abundance: .
CDR3nt: TGCGCCAGCAGCCCACACTCTAACTATGGCTACACCTTC
CDR3aa: CASSPHSNYGYTF

v_gene: TRBV14
len: 15
d_gene: .
j_gene: TRBJ1-2
abundance: .
CDR3nt: TGTGCCAGCAGTCCCGCAGGGCGATATAACTATGGCTACACCTTC
CDR3aa: CASSPAGRYNYGYTF

v_gene: TRBV28
len: 15
d_gene: TRBD1
j_gene: TRBJ1-5
abundance: once
CDR3nt: TGTGCCAGCAGGCGGACAGGGGGCGGCAATCAGCCCCAGCATTTT
CDR3aa: CASRRTGGGNQPQHF

v_gene: TRBV11-2
len: 13
d_gene: .
j_gene: TRBJ2-7
abundance: .
CDR3nt: TGTGCCAGCAGCTTAGACCAAGGTCTCGGGCAGTACTTC
CDR3aa: CASSLDQGLGQYF

v_gene: TRBV7-2
len: 14
d_gene: TRBD2
j_gene: TRBJ2-5
abundance: .
CDR3nt: TGTGCCAGCAGCTTGGGGACTAGCGGGGAGACCCAGTACTTC
CDR3aa: CASSLGTSGETQYF

v_gene: TRBV5-1
len: 15
d_gene: TRBD2
j_gene: TRBJ2-7
abundance: .
CDR3nt: TGCGCCAGCAGCTCCCTTAGCGGGAGGGCGGACGAGCAGTACTTC
CDR3aa: CASSSLSGRADEQYF

v_gene: TRBV19
len: 15
d_gene: TRBD1
j_gene: TRBJ2-7
abundance: .
CDR3nt: TGTGCCAGTAGTGTACTCCGACAGGGCCTGGGCGAGCAGTACTTC
CDR3aa: CASSVLRQGLGEQYF

v_gene: TRBV5-6
len: 17
d_gene: TRBD1
j_gene: TRBJ1-4
abundance: .
CDR3nt: TGTGCCAGCAGCTTGGCCCCTTACAGGGGTGCTAATGAAAAACTGTTTTTT
CDR3aa: CASSLAPYRGANEKLFF

v_gene: TRBV5-1
len: 16
d_gene: .
j_gene: TRBJ2-2
abundance: .
CDR3nt: TGCGCCAGCAGCTTGAGTACAGCTCCGAACACCGGGGAGCTGTTTTTT
CDR3aa: CASSLSTAPNTGELFF

v_gene: TRBV5-6
len: 15
d_gene: .
j_gene: TRBJ1-5
abundance: once
CDR3nt: TGTGCCAGCAGCTTGCTGGGGCAGGACAATCAGCCCCAGCATTTT
CDR3aa: CASSLLGQDNQPQHF

v_gene: TRBV19
len: 13
d_gene: TRBD1
j_gene: TRBJ1-5
abundance: .
CDR3nt: TGTGCCAGTAGCCGGGACAGGGATCAGCCCCAGCATTTT
CDR3aa: CASSRDRDQPQHF

v_gene: TRBV3-1/TRBV3-2
len: 13
d_gene: .
j_gene: TRBJ2-3
abundance: .
CDR3nt: TGTGCCAGCACGGCAGGGTTGACAGATACGCAGTATTTT
CDR3aa: CASTAGLTDTQYF

v_gene: TRBV27
len: 16
d_gene: .
j_gene: TRBJ2-6
abundance: .
CDR3nt: TGTGCCAGCAGGGACACCTTTTCCTCTGGGGCCAACGTCCTGACTTTC
CDR3aa: CASRDTFSSGANVLTF

v_gene: TRBV30
len: 16
d_gene: .
j_gene: TRBJ1-2
abundance: few
CDR3nt: TGTGCCTGGAGTGTACCCTCTTCCGGGACGCTCTATGGCTACACCTTC
CDR3aa: CAWSVPSSGTLYGYTF

v_gene: TRBV18
len: 15
d_gene: .
j_gene: TRBJ2-2
abundance: .
CDR3nt: TGTGCCAGCTCGCCTGGGGCCGGAGGCACCGGGGAGCTGTTTTTT
CDR3aa: CASSPGAGGTGELFF

v_gene: TRBV9
len: 15
d_gene: TRBD1
j_gene: TRBJ2-3
abundance: once
CDR3nt: TGTGCCAGCAGCGTGCCGGGACAGCCCACAGATACGCAGTATTTT
CDR3aa: CASSVPGQPTDTQYF

v_gene: TRBV5-1
len: 15
d_gene: TRBD2
j_gene: TRBJ2-5
abundance: .
CDR3nt: TGCGCCAGCAGCTCGGGTGCGGGGGACTGGGAGACCCAGTACTTC
CDR3aa: CASSSGAGDWETQYF

v_gene: TRBV24-1
len: 16
d_gene: TRBD2
j_gene: TRBJ2-3
abundance: .
CDR3nt: TGTGCCACCAGTGATGGGACTAGCGTTAGCACAGATACGCAGTATTTT
CDR3aa: CATSDGTSVSTDTQYF

v_gene: TRBV6-2/TRBV6-3
len: 16
d_gene: TRBD2
j_gene: TRBJ2-7
abundance: .
CDR3nt: TGTGCCAGCAGTTACTCTTCGGTTAGCGGGAGATACGAGCAGTACTTC
CDR3aa: CASSYSSVSGRYEQYF

v_gene: TRBV10-3
len: 13
d_gene: .
j_gene: TRBJ2-1
abundance: .
CDR3nt: TGTGCCATGTCTCTGGACTATTACAATGAGCAGTTCTTC
CDR3aa: CAMSLDYYNEQFF

v_gene: TRBV6-5
len: 13
d_gene: .
j_gene: TRBJ2-1
abundance: .
CDR3nt: TGTGCCAGCTCGCCCATTAAGAGTCATGAGCAGTTCTTC
CDR3aa: CASSPIKSHEQFF

v_gene: TRBV28
len: 15
d_gene: TRBD1
j_gene: TRBJ1-1
abundance: .
CDR3nt: TGTGCCAGCAGTTTATGGGGACAGGGGGTCCCTGAAGCTTTCTTT
CDR3aa: CASSLWGQGVPEAFF

v_gene: TRBV30
len: 12
d_gene: .
j_gene: TRBJ1-4
abundance: .
CDR3nt: TGTGCCTGGAGCAGGGGAGGTGAAAAACTGTTTTTT
CDR3aa: CAWSRGGEKLFF

v_gene: TRBV29-1
len: 14
d_gene: .
j_gene: TRBJ2-2
abundance: .
CDR3nt: TGCAGCATAAGTTGGGGGTACGGCACCGGGGAGCTGTTTTTT
CDR3aa: CSISWGYGTGELFF

v_gene: TRBV28
len: 14
d_gene: TRBD1
j_gene: TRBJ2-2
abundance: .
CDR3nt: TGTGCCAGCAGTTTAGGTCAGGGGGCCGGGGAGCTGTTTTTT
CDR3aa: CASSLGQGAGELFF

v_gene: TRBV7-9
len: 12
d_gene: .
j_gene: TRBJ1-2
abundance: .
CDR3nt: TGTGCCAGCAGCTTTGAGGGCGGCAAGAGTCTCTTC
CDR3aa: CASSFEGGKSLF

v_gene: TRBV30
len: 14
d_gene: .
j_gene: TRBJ2-7
abundance: .
CDR3nt: TGTGCCTGGAGTGTAGGCCCCCTCGGGTACGAGCAGTACTTC
CDR3aa: CAWSVGPLGYEQYF

v_gene: TRBV30
len: 15
d_gene: .
j_gene: TRBJ1-6
abundance: once
CDR3nt: TGTGCCTGGAGGCGCTCAGGGGTATATAATTCACCCCTCCACTTT
CDR3aa: CAWRRSGVYNSPLHF

v_gene: TRBV24-1
len: 13
d_gene: .
j_gene: TRBJ1-3
abundance: once
CDR3nt: TGTGCCACCCGGAGGGGCTCTGGAAACACCATATATTTT
CDR3aa: CATRRGSGNTIYF